This entry features one T cell receptor beta chain sequence. Its antigen is still unknown. There are 14 residues in the CDR3. V lost 5 bases, J lost 1 base, and 11 bases lay in between. The data were obtained in a study of identical twins. Using its own MiXCR run on the 5' RACE reads, TCRdb lists one record per CDR3 protein. The table has 450,000 to 600,000 distinct CDR3 sequences, about a fifth seen once. Study-level findings and limits: Its conclusions, products of cross-sectional statistical analysis, did not come from following the same donors.

The sample also formed part of further work on yellow fever vaccine responses in identical twins.

The sequenced material came from CD4+ T cells sorted from blood. The gene calls are TRBV12-3 or TRBV12-4 and TRBJ2-5; D may correspond to TRBD1 or TRBD2 (5 bases each). The sequence was collected from a woman aged 18-30 years in good health. The CDR3 coding sequence is TGTGCCAGCAGTGATACGGGACCCCAAGAGACCCAGTACTTC. This codes for CASSDTGPQETQYF.